The 20 T cell receptor beta chains below were found in one sample sequenced in a study of cytomegalovirus exposure and HLA in healthy donors. Primers for the PCR totalled 60 Vbeta and 13 Jbeta. Method: immunoSEQ multiplex PCR; TCRdb's copy keeps in-frame clones and lacks some. The repertoire holds roughly 120,000 clones, around 68% seen once, with approximately 10% in the top ten. Material: PBMCs. The receptors were gathered from a woman between 50 and 59 years old in good health and CMV-seropositive.

The chain joins TRBV6-5 to TRBJ1-2; TRBD1 aligns across 7 bases. The V and J ends lost 5 bases and 4 bases, in that order; junction bases with no gene match: 10. Per the germline V gene, CDR1 is MNHEY and CDR2 is SVGAGI. The CDR3 has 15 residues. This chain's CDR3 is CASSNLRDSSYGYTF. The CDR3 nucleotides read TGTGCCAGCAGTAACCTACGGGACAGTTCCTATGGCTACACCTTC.

The V call is TRBV27, the J call TRBJ2-1, with 12 positions matching TRBD2. The ends lost 5 bases at V and 5 bases at J; junction bases unmatched: 13. Germline-derived CDR1 and CDR2 are MNHEY and SMNVEV (reference sequence). The CDR3 is made up of 18 amino acids. CDR3 bases: TGTGCCAGCAGTGTATTGGCCACGACTAGCGGGAGTGACAATGAGCAGTTCTTC. Its translation is CASSVLATTSGSDNEQFF.

The chain uses TRBV27 and TRBJ2-5, with 11 bases lining up with TRBD1. The CDR3 runs 15 residues. CDR1 MNHEY and CDR2 SMNVEV come from the germline V gene (reference sequence). The junction had 10 bases not matched to a gene; V was cut back by 6 bases and J by 7 bases. CDR3 loop: CASRWTGGPGSTQYF. The DNA for the CDR3 is TGTGCCAGCAGATGGACAGGGGGCCCGGGATCGACCCAGTACTTC.

The chain recombines TRBV19 with TRBJ1-2; 7 nucleotides match TRBD1. This CDR3 comprises 15 residues. CDR1 is LNHDA and CDR2 is SQIVND in the germline V gene (reference sequence). V shed 6 bases, J shed 7 bases, and the junction held 14 bases outside the gene matches. The CDR3 here is CASSPSRQGGGGYTF. The CDR3, as DNA: TGTGCCAGTAGCCCAAGTCGACAGGGTGGTGGTGGCTACACCTTC.

The rearrangement joins TRBV27 to TRBJ1-4, with D hard to call. This CDR3 has 12 residues. CDR1 MNHEY and CDR2 SMNVEV come from the germline V gene (reference sequence). V was pared by 3 bases and J by 11 bases, with 10 bases between. The CDR3: CASSFSGEKLFF. The CDR3 DNA is TGTGCCAGCAGTTTCTCCGGGGAGAAACTGTTTTTT.

The chain uses TRBV9 and TRBJ2-7, with 8 bases matching TRBD2. This CDR3 contains 14 residues. Looked up from germline, CDR1 is SGDLS and CDR2 is YYNGEE. Trimming cost V 3 bases and J 2 bases; bases outside gene matches: 4. As DNA, the CDR3 is TGTGCCAGCAGCGCCACTAGCGGTACCTACGAGCAGTACTTC. Translation: CASSATSGTYEQYF.

The genes are TRBV29-1 and TRBJ2-6, with TRBD1 as a possible D gene (6 bases). This CDR3 has 18 amino acids. With 1 base removed from V and 0 bases from J, the gap between germline ends came to 16 bases. CDR1 SQVTM and CDR2 ANQGSEA come from the germline V gene. Here the CDR3 reads CSVEGAVGAPSGANVLTF. DNA for the CDR3: TGCAGCGTTGAAGGAGCGGTGGGGGCCCCCTCTGGGGCCAACGTCCTGACTTTC.

The chain employs TRBV6-6 and TRBJ2-7; D not resolved. Germline lookup yields CDR1 MNHNY and CDR2 SVGAGI (reference sequence). V was cut by 5 bases and J by 4 bases, with 6 bases left in between. This CDR3 contains 11 residues. CDR3 sequence reads: CASSTSYEQYF. CDR3 nucleotides: TGTGCCAGCAGTACTTCATACGAGCAGTACTTC.

This clone is a singleton in its sample. This sequence joins TRBV7-2 and TRBJ1-4, with a weak D call TRBD1 (5 bases). The CDR3 has 14 amino acids. CDR1 and CDR2 (germline): SGHTA, FQGNSA. V lost 1 base and J lost 5, with 8 bases in between. The CDR3: CASSLVRGNEKLFF. CDR3 nucleotide sequence: TGTGCCAGCAGCTTAGTACGGGGGAATGAAAAACTGTTTTTT. The whole variable domain, filled in from reference TRBV7-2 and TRBJ1-4, reads GAGVSQSPSNKVTEKGKDVELRCDPISGHTALYWYRQSLGQGLEFLIYFQGNSAPDKSGLPSDRFSAERTGGSVSTLTIQRTQQEDSAVYLCASSLVRGNEKLFFGSGTQLSVL.

The rearrangement links TRBV14 to TRBJ2-7; 7 bases match TRBD2. This CDR3 spans 16 amino acids. V lost 1 base, J lost 1 base, and 7 bases stayed unmatched. Germline V gene data show CDR1 as SGHDN and CDR2 as FVKESK. CDR3 nucleotide sequence: TGTGCCAGCAGCCAAGTCACGGGAGGAAAGTCCTACGAGCAGTACTTC. Its protein is CASSQVTGGKSYEQYF.

CDR3 region: CASSPPWYDSGADTDTQYF. CDR3 coding DNA: TGTGCCAGCAGCCCCCCCTGGTATGATAGCGGGGCCGACACAGATACGCAGTATTTT. The rearrangement joins TRBV11-2 to TRBJ2-3, with 8 bases aligning to TRBD2. Per the germline V gene, CDR1 is SGHAT and CDR2 is FQNNGV. The CDR3 has 19 amino acids. V lost 5 bases to trimming and J lost 2 bases; unmatched junction nucleotides: 18.

The chain links TRBV4-1 to TRBJ1-1, with D tentatively TRBD1 (5 bases). Per germline, CDR1 MGHRA and CDR2 YSYEKL. Trimming cost V 6 bases and J 3 bases, with 14 bases left between them. The CDR3 extends over 14 amino acids. The CDR3 protein is CASSRTQGDTEAFF. DNA for the CDR3: TGCGCCAGCAGTCGGACCCAGGGTGACACTGAAGCTTTCTTT.

V gene TRBV30 combines with J gene TRBJ2-2; TRBD2 matches at 11 bases. Germline CDR1 is GTSNPN and CDR2 is SVGIG (reference sequence). CDR3 length equals 16 residues. The trim removed 4 bases at V and 5 bases at J, leaving 9 bases unmatched. CDR3 loop: CAWMGSGRVGTGELFF. The CDR3 DNA reads TGTGCCTGGATGGGTAGCGGGAGGGTCGGGACCGGGGAGCTGTTTTTT.

The V gene is TRBV2, the J gene TRBJ2-2, with 9 nucleotides matching TRBD2. Per germline, CDR1 SNHLY and CDR2 FYNNEI. The trim removed 5 bases at V and 5 bases at J, leaving 6 bases unmatched. The CDR3 sequence is 15 residues long. The CDR3 loop is CASSIAGAGTGELFF. The CDR3 DNA sequence: TGTGCCAGCAGTATAGCGGGAGCTGGGACCGGGGAGCTGTTTTTT.

This chain joins TRBV11-2 and TRBJ2-5; the match to TRBD1 covers 10 bases. Germline CDR1 and CDR2: SGHAT and FQNNGV. This CDR3 spans 15 amino acids. With 5 bases clipped from V and 2 bases from J, the junction kept 5 bases outside the gene matches. CDR3 loop: CASSLRTGGQETQYF. CDR3 sequence (DNA): TGTGCCAGCAGCCTCCGGACAGGGGGTCAAGAGACCCAGTACTTC.

The gene calls are TRBV14 and TRBJ1-2; weak D call: TRBD1 (6 bases). Germline CDR1 is SGHDN and CDR2 is FVKESK. The CDR3 length is 15 residues. V was shortened by 0 bases and J by 5 bases, with 13 bases between the two germline ends. The CDR3 loop reads CASSQDWGGAYGYTF. The CDR3 bases are TGTGCCAGCAGCCAAGATTGGGGGGGCGCTTATGGCTACACCTTC. Supplemented by reference TRBV14 and TRBJ1-2, the full variable domain reads EAGVTQFPSHSVIEKGQTVTLRCDPISGHDNLYWYRRVMGKEIKFLLHFVKESKQDESGMPNNRFLAERTGGTYSTLKVQPAELEDSGVYFCASSQDWGGAYGYTFGSGTRLTVV.

Details on this clone: Other DNA sequences in the same sample also yield this CDR3. This chain uses TRBV4-1 with TRBJ2-3; TRBD2 aligns across 11 bases. J gave up 4 bases and V 4 bases, and 4 bases lay outside the gene matches. Germline V gene sequence: CDR1 MGHRA, CDR2 YSYEKL. CDR3 length: 15 amino acids. The CDR3 here is CASSLLAGEADTQYF. The CDR3 DNA sequence: TGCGCCAGCAGCCTACTAGCGGGAGAGGCAGATACGCAGTATTTT.

Notes on this clone: Other DNA sequences in the sample encode the same CDR3. V and J are TRBV9 and TRBJ2-5; D remains ambiguous. In germline, CDR1 is SGDLS, CDR2 YYNGEE. The CDR3 totals 14 residues. Trimming pared 0 bases from V and 3 bases from J, leaving 9 bases between. The CDR3 region is CASSVGLAEETQYF. CDR3 in DNA: TGTGCCAGCAGCGTAGGCCTGGCTGAAGAGACCCAGTACTTC.

The count of this clone is one. V usage is TRBV5-4 and J usage is TRBJ1-2; perhaps TRBD1 as D (6 bases). Germline assignment: CDR1 SGHNT and CDR2 YYREEE (reference sequence). The CDR3 has 15 residues. The V end lost 0 bases, the J end lost 8 bases, and 17 bases lay between the germline ends. The CDR3: CASSLVGQGMFGYTF. The CDR3 DNA reads as TGTGCCAGCAGCTTGGTAGGCCAGGGGATGTTCGGCTACACCTTC.

The chain has TRBV30 and TRBJ1-1; D remains ambiguous. With 3 bases removed from V and 2 bases from J, the gap between germline ends came to 10 bases. There are 13 residues in the CDR3. The germline gives CDR1 GTSNPN, CDR2 SVGIG (reference sequence). The CDR3 region is CAWRGTRNTEAFF. Written as DNA, the CDR3 is TGTGCCTGGAGGGGCACTCGTAACACTGAAGCTTTCTTT.